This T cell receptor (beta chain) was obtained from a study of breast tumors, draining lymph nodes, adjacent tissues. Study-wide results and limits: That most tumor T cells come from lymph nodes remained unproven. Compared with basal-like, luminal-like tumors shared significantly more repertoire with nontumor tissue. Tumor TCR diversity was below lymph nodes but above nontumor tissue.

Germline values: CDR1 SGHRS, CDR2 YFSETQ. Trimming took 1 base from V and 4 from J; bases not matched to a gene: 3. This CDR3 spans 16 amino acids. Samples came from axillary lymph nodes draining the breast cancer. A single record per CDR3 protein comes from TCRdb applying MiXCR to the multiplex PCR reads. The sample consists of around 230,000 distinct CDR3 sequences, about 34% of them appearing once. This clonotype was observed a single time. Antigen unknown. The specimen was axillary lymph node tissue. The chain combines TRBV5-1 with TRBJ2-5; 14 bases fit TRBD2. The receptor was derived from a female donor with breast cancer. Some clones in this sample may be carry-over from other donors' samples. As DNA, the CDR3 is TGCGCCAGCAGCTTGAGACTAGCGGGAGGGCCAGAGACCCAGTACTTC. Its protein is CASSLRLAGGPETQYF.